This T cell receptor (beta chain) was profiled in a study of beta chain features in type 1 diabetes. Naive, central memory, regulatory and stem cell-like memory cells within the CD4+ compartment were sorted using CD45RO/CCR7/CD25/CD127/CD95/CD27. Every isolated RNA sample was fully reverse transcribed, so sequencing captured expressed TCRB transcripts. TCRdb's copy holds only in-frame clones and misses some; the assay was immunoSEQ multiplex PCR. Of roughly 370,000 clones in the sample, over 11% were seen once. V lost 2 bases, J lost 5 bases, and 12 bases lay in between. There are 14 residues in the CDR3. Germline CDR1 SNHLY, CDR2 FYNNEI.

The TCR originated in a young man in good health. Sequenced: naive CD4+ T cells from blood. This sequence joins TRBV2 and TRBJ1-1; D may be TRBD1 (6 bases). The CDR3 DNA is TGTGCCAGCAGTGAAAGAACAGGGTTTACTGAAGCTTTCTTT. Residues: CASSERTGFTEAFF.